Here is one T cell receptor beta chain with its context. The CDR3 has 14 amino acids. CDR1 is SGHAT, CDR2 FQNNGV, per germline. Between the trimmed V and J ends, which lost 4 bases and 4 bases, there was a span of 13 bases. Noted treatment: roughly 20 received Ad26.COV2.S at low or high dose, single or two shots; roughly 5 received placebo; per-sample allocation not given. Material that was analyzed had been drawn on day 63 after the first vaccine or placebo injection. This sample was included in a study of Ad26.COV2.S vaccination and SARS-CoV-2 variants. This table comes from immunoSEQ multiplex PCR, and its TCRdb copy is limited to in-frame clones, with some not included. The data hold 430,000 or so clones, with approximately 89% observed a single time.

The receptor was isolated from a person aged 18 to 65 who received the Ad26.COV2.S COVID-19 vaccine or a placebo. The V and J genes are TRBV11-2 and TRBJ1-2, with D unresolved. The sequences come from peripheral blood, collected in a trial of Ad26.COV2.S vaccine versus placebo. The CDR3 bases are TGTGCCAGCAGCTCCTTGAACCGCCGCTATGGCTACACCTTC. This translates into CASSSLNRRYGYTF.